There are many counts of the clone carrying this T cell receptor beta chain. TCRdb re-called the 5' RACE reads with MiXCR, one entry per CDR3 protein. There are approximately 40,000 distinct CDR3 sequences in the sample; less than 6.5% occur only once, and roughly 25% lies in the top ten. The data were taken from a study of spatial heterogeneity in lung cancer. Documented time point: sample taken at primary tumor resection. This TCR was sampled from a female donor with early-stage non-small cell lung cancer. Sequencing was performed on PBMCs, taken at surgery.

The CDR3 DNA sequence: TGCAGTGCTAGGGAGACAGGGATGAACACTGAAGCTTTCTTT. This sequence encodes CSARETGMNTEAFF. The chain joins TRBV20-1 to TRBJ1-1; 7 bases are a match to TRBD1. The V gene's germline CDR1 is DFQATT and CDR2 SNEGSKA (reference sequence). The CDR3 has 14 residues. Germline trimming cut 3 bases from V and 0 bases from J; bases unmatched to any gene: 4.